The 6 T cell receptor beta chains given below trace back to one sample, sequenced in a study of cytomegalovirus exposure and HLA in healthy donors. TCRdb keeps only in-frame clones here, not all; method: immunoSEQ multiplex PCR. This table has some 140,000 clones, 85% to 90% appearing once. The sample was PBMCs. Source of these receptors: a man in his late teens or twenties in good health and CMV-seronegative.

V is TRBV9 and J is TRBJ2-7, with D perhaps matching TRBD2 (6 bases). The CDR3 has 13 residues. V lost 0 bases and J lost 6, with 10 bases in between. Per germline, CDR1 SGDLS and CDR2 YYNGEE. The CDR3 bases are TGTGCCAGCAGCGTAGCGGGGGTCTCCGAGCAGTACTTC. Amino acid sequence: CASSVAGVSEQYF.

V usage is TRBV6-5 and J usage is TRBJ1-6; D is uncertain. Germline CDR1 and CDR2: MNHEY and SVGAGI. Trimming took 2 bases from V and 6 from J, leaving 8 bases between them. This CDR3 comprises 14 residues. Here the CDR3 reads CASSYRQLNSPLHF. The CDR3 DNA is TGTGCCAGCAGTTACCGACAACTTAATTCACCCCTCCACTTT.

The genes are TRBV7-2 and TRBJ2-7, with 9 bases matching TRBD1. In germline, CDR1 is SGHTA, CDR2 FQGNSA. The CDR3 length is 15 residues. V shed 1 base, J shed 6 bases, and the junction held 7 bases outside the gene matches. The CDR3 DNA follows: TGTGCCAGCAGCTTAGGGTACAGGGGGCGAGTCGAGCAGTACTTC. Amino acids: CASSLGYRGRVEQYF.

This chain links TRBV7-9 with TRBJ1-1; D not certain. This CDR3 is built from 17 residues. The V end was cut by 5 bases, the J end by 5 bases, with 24 bases between. Germline CDR1 reads SEHNR; CDR2 reads FQNEAQ (reference sequence). The CDR3 here is CASSLTSAGGRRTEAFF. CDR3 bases: TGTGCCAGCAGCCTCACTTCCGCCGGCGGGAGAAGAACTGAAGCTTTCTTT.

This clone was picked up one time. The gene calls are TRBV19 and TRBJ2-5; the match to TRBD1 covers 9 bases. This CDR3 is built from 15 residues. Trimming took 5 bases from V and 5 from J; bases not matched to a gene: 9. Looked up from germline, CDR1 is LNHDA and CDR2 is SQIVND (reference sequence). The CDR3 DNA reads as TGTGCCAGTAGTCCGTGGACAGGGGTAGGCGAGACCCAGTACTTC. It is translated as CASSPWTGVGETQYF.

The chain has TRBV11-3 and TRBJ2-1, with TRBD2 matching 9 bases. Losses at the gene ends were 5 bases for V and 7 bases for J; bases not matched to a gene: 18. CDR1 and CDR2 from the germline V gene are SGHNT and YENEEA. CDR3 length equals 18 residues. The CDR3 DNA follows: TGTGCCAGCAGCCCGCCTTTTGCGGGAGGGCCTAAATTGAATGAGCAGTTCTTC. Its protein product is CASSPPFAGGPKLNEQFF.